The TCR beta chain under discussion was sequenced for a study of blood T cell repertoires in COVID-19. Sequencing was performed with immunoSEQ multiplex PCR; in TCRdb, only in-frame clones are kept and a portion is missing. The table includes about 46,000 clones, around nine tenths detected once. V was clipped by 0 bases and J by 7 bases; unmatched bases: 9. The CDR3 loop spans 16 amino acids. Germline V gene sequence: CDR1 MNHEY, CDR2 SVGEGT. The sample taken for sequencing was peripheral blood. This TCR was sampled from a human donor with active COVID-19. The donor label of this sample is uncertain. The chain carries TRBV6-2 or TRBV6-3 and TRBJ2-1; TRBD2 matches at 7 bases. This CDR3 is CASSYSMAGALNEQFF. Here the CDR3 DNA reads TGTGCCAGCAGTTACTCGATGGCGGGAGCATTGAATGAGCAGTTCTTC.